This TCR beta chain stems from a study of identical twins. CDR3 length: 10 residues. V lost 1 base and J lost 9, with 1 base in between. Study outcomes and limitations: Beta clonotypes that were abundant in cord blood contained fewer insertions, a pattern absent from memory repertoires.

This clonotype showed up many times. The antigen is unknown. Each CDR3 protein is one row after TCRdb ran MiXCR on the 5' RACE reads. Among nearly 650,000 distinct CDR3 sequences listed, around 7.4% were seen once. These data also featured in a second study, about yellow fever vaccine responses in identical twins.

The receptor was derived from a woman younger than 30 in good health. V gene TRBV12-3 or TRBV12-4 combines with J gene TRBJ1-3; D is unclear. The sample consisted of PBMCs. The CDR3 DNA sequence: TGTGCCAGCAGTTTAGGCACCATATATTTT. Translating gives CASSLGTIYF.